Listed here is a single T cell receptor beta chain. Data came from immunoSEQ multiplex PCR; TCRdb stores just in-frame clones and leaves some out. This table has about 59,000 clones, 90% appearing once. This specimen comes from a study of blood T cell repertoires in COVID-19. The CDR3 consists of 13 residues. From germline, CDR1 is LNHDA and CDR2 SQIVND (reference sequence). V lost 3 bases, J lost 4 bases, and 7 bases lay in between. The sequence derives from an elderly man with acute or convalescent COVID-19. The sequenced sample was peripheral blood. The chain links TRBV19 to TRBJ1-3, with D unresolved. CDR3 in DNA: TGTGCCAGTAGTATCCCCACAGGAAACACCATATATTTT. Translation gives CASSIPTGNTIYF.